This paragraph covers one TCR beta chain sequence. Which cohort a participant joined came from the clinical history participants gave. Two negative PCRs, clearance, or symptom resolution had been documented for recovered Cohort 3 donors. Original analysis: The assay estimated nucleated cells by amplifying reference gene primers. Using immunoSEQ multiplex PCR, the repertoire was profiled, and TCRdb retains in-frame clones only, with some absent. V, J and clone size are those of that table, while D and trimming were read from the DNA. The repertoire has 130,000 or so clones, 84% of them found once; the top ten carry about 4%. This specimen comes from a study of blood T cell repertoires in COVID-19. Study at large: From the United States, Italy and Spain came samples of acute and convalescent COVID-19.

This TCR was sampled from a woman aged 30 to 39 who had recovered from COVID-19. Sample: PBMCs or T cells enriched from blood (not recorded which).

The CDR3 DNA is TGTGCCAGTCAGGGCCCTGTGAGCTCCTACGAGCAGTACTTC. It yields the protein CASQGPVSSYEQYF. The chain is built from TRBV6-5 and TRBJ2-7; TRBD1 might be the D (5 bases). This CDR3 is 14 amino acids long. Germline CDR1 and CDR2: MNHEY and SVGAGI. Trimming removed 9 bases from V and 0 bases from J, with 15 bases in between.